This T cell receptor beta chain stems from a study of T-cell memory formation after mild COVID-19. Findings of the study overall: CD4+ contracting clones were found mainly in CM and EM, and CD8+ ones in EMRA. The finding that pre-infection memory included some responding clones suggested that cross-reactive memory joined. Contracting clones, day 15 to 85, had balanced CD4/CD8, and later expanders favored CD4+.

TCRdb re-called the 5' RACE reads with MiXCR, one entry per CDR3 protein. The repertoire holds under 250,000 distinct CDR3 sequences, with about 16% as singletons. Germline-derived CDR1 and CDR2 are MNHEY and SVGAGI. V was pared by 5 bases and J by 1 base, with 8 bases between. This CDR3 has 13 residues. Note on this clonotype: Its antigen is undetermined.

Specimen: PBMCs or a T cell subset sorted from them (not recorded which). The TCR originated in an adult woman who had mild COVID-19 (a few samples of this study predate the infection). Cell type and time point are not known. This chain connects TRBV6-5 to TRBJ1-1; D ambiguous. The CDR3 sequence is CASSTRPNTEAFF. The CDR3 DNA reads as TGTGCCAGCAGTACCAGGCCGAACACTGAAGCTTTCTTT.